This T cell receptor beta chain was found in a study of blood T cells in healthy people across ages. About the research overall: Per two T cells, about one barcoded beta molecule was captured through template switching.

Every sample had a minimum of 7 million PBMCs isolated. Germline V lookup: CDR1 DFQATT, CDR2 SNEGSKA (reference sequence). CDR3 length: 12 amino acids. V lost 4 bases and J 6 bases, leaving 12 bases between the germline ends. A second PCR, run for 7 to 11 cycles, used a sample-barcoded 5' primer plus a J-beta primer mix. TCRdb reprocessed the 5' RACE reads with MiXCR, giving one entry per CDR3 protein. The table lists fewer than 900,000 distinct CDR3 sequences, roughly 34% of them singletons, with approximately 12% in the top ten. About this clonotype: A much more abundant neighbour one base away suggests this may be a read error.

This receptor was obtained from a man in his late teens or twenties in good health. The sample was blood. This chain links TRBV20-1 with TRBJ1-2, with D maybe TRBD1 (6 bases). The CDR3 DNA reads as TGCAGTGCTACCGGCGGGGGCAATGGCTACACCTTC. Translating gives CSATGGGNGYTF.